This T cell receptor (beta chain) was sequenced during a study of shared clonotypes between healthy human individuals. Some clones are missing from TCRdb's copy, which holds only in-frame ones; the method was immunoSEQ multiplex PCR. The top ten clones hold roughly 0.13% of a sample with 2,100,000 or so clones, roughly 95% of them seen once. Comment on this clone: Its antigen is unknown.

Healthy HIV-negative adults without recent acute infections or vaccinations served as donors. CD4+ cells were split into CD45RA+ naive and CD45RA-negative memory subsets. Study outcomes and limitations: Around 4.7% of naive CD4 clonotypes were shared across a few donors. Larger richness was generally estimated for naive than memory subsets.

The CDR3 sequence is 15 residues long. The V and J ends lost 0 bases and 8 bases, in that order; junction bases with no gene match: 6. Germline CDR1 reads ENHRY; CDR2 reads SYGVKD. The source material was naive CD4+ T cells sorted from blood. This sample's subset: CD45RA+ positively selected. The origin of this receptor is a man younger than 30 in good health. The V and J genes are TRBV10-3 and TRBJ1-3; 8 positions agree with TRBD1. CDR3 sequence reads: CAISESTGVRDTIYF. CDR3 DNA: TGTGCCATCAGTGAGTCGACAGGGGTTCGGGACACCATATATTTT.